The 22 T cell receptor beta chains listed next were all sequenced from one sample in a study of T cell repertoires in cytomegalovirus infection. In TCRdb, the reads were re-called with MiXCR into one record per CDR3 protein. This sample carries more than 400,000 distinct CDR3 sequences, about 25% of them seen once, and the ten largest clones take over 10%. Input material: PBMCs. These receptors were taken from a human donor in good health (CMV status not recorded). Some clones in this sample may be carry-over from other donors' samples.

This clonotype was counted only a few times. The CDR3 sequence is CASSQDLQRGDTYNEQFF. The DNA for the CDR3 is TGCGCCAGCAGCCAAGATTTGCAGCGGGGCGATACCTACAATGAGCAGTTCTTC. V gene TRBV4-1 combines with J gene TRBJ2-1; TRBD2 matches 7 bases. The CDR3 runs 18 residues. Germline V gives CDR1 MGHRA, CDR2 YSYEKL. J lost 2 bases, V lost 0 bases, and 10 bases had no gene match.

This chain uses TRBV4-3 with TRBJ2-1; 11 bases line up with TRBD2. In germline, CDR1 is LGHNA, CDR2 YSLEER. V lost 0 bases to trimming and J lost 12 bases; unmatched junction nucleotides: 7. This CDR3 comprises 15 residues. The CDR3 protein is CASSQDKASGGWQFF. The CDR3 DNA reads as TGCGCCAGCAGCCAAGATAAGGCTAGCGGGGGGTGGCAGTTCTTC.

This clonotype was seen more than once but under ten times. The chain recombines TRBV6-2 or TRBV6-3 with TRBJ2-7, with D perhaps assigned TRBD1 or TRBD2 (5 bases each). Trimming stripped 2 bases from V and 3 bases from J, with 8 bases between. Germline CDR1 is MNHEY and CDR2 is SVGEGT. The CDR3 length is 13 residues. The CDR3 bases are TGTGCCAGCAGTTACGGGGGAGACTACGAGCAGTACGTC. Translating it yields CASSYGGDYEQYV.

Here the CDR3 reads CASSYPEFQTEAFF. The DNA for the CDR3 is TGTGCCAGCAGTTACCCGGAATTCCAGACTGAAGCTTTCTTT. The J gene is TRBJ1-1, the V gene TRBV6-2 or TRBV6-3; D remains unclear. Trimming shortened V by 2 bases and J by 5 bases, and 12 bases separated the two germline ends. Germline V gene lookup returns CDR1 MNHEY and CDR2 SVGEGT. This CDR3 has 14 amino acids.

The genes are TRBV18 and TRBJ1-3, with D hard to call. This CDR3 is built from 14 residues. Germline V CDR1 and CDR2: KGHSH, LQKENI. The V and J ends lost 3 bases and 0 bases respectively, with 6 bases between them. CDR3 in DNA: TGTGCCAGCTCACCTCAGAGCTCTGGAAACACCATATATTTT. It specifies CASSPQSSGNTIYF.

The J gene is TRBJ2-3, the V gene TRBV7-2; the D gene is possibly TRBD2 (5 bases). The germline V gene encodes CDR1 SGHTA and CDR2 FQGNSA. The CDR3 consists of 12 residues. V shed 5 bases and J shed 5 bases, with 8 bases lying between them. CDR3 residues: CASSNGLDTQYF. For the CDR3, the DNA is TGTGCCAGCAGCAACGGACTAGATACGCAGTATTTT.

This clonotype was seen more than once but under ten times. The J gene is TRBJ2-2, the V gene TRBV11-2, with D unclear. The CDR3 covers 14 residues. The germline V gene encodes CDR1 SGHAT and CDR2 FQNNGV. Trimming took off 3 bases at V and 4 bases at J, with 9 bases between the two ends. The CDR3 bases are TGTGCCAGCAGCTTCCCGCTAGGCACCGGGGAGCTGTTTTTT. Translating gives CASSFPLGTGELFF. Variable domain in full (rest from reference TRBV11-2 and TRBJ2-2): EAGVAQSPRYKIIEKRQSVAFWCNPISGHATLYWYQQILGQGPKLLIQFQNNGVVDDSQLPKDRFSAERLKGVDSTLKIQPAKLEDSAVYLCASSFPLGTGELFFGEGSRLTVL.

This clonotype has a count of ten or more. The V call is TRBV12-3 or TRBV12-4, the J call TRBJ2-3; unclear D gene. V was shortened by 2 bases and J by 3 bases, with 12 bases between the two germline ends. The CDR3 has 15 residues. The chain's CDR3 is CASSLIEWKTDTQYF. The CDR3 nucleotides are TGTGCCAGCAGTTTAATAGAGTGGAAGACAGATACGCAGTATTTT.

This rearrangement joins TRBV19 to TRBJ1-4, with a weak D call TRBD1 (5 bases). This CDR3 comprises 16 residues. V was clipped by 4 bases and J by 5 bases, with 17 bases between them. Germline V gene lookup returns CDR1 LNHDA and CDR2 SQIVND (reference sequence). This chain's CDR3 is CASSTQRDGQNEKLFF. As DNA, the CDR3 is TGTGCCAGTAGTACTCAAAGGGACGGACAAAATGAAAAACTGTTTTTT.

This clonotype was counted ten times or more. The chain links TRBV7-3 to TRBJ2-2; 12 bases are a match to TRBD2. The germline CDR1 and CDR2 sequences are SGHTA and FQGTGA. Germline trimming cut 0 bases from V and 6 bases from J; bases unmatched to any gene: 5. The CDR3 is 17 amino acids. DNA of the CDR3: TGTGCCAGCAGCTTAACGTTGGGGACTAGCGGGCCCGGGGAGCTGTTTTTT. As protein: CASSLTLGTSGPGELFF. The full variable domain, in which reference TRBV7-3 and TRBJ2-2 provide the parts outside the CDR3, is GAGVSQTPSNKVTEKGKYVELRCDPISGHTALYWYRQSLGQGPEFLIYFQGTGAADDSGLPNDRFFAVRPEGSVSTLKIQRTERGDSAVYLCASSLTLGTSGPGELFFGEGSRLTVL.

This chain joins TRBV5-6 and TRBJ2-2; D not certain. This CDR3 has 16 residues. V dropped 0 bases and J dropped 0 bases, with 9 bases sitting between them. CDR1 and CDR2 from the germline V gene are SGHDT and YYEEEE. CDR3 sequence reads: CASSLEARTNTGELFF. The CDR3 bases are TGTGCCAGCAGCTTGGAGGCGAGAACGAACACCGGGGAGCTGTTTTTT.

This chain connects TRBV29-1 to TRBJ2-7; 10 nucleotides line up with TRBD1. Germline values: CDR1 SQVTM, CDR2 ANQGSEA. J lost 1 base, V lost 4 bases, and 7 bases had no gene match. The CDR3 contains 15 residues. In DNA form, the CDR3 reads TGCAGCGTTGTAGTAGGGGACAGGGGTTCCTACGAGCAGTACTTC. This translates into CSVVVGDRGSYEQYF.

This clonotype was counted ten times or more. The rearrangement links TRBV7-8 to TRBJ2-3; D unclear. Germline values: CDR1 SGHVS, CDR2 FQNEAQ. The CDR3 is 17 amino acids. V lost 0 bases to trimming and J lost 2 bases, with 15 bases between them. For the CDR3, the DNA is TGTGCCAGCAGCTTAGCTTCGACACTCCCACCCACAGATACGCAGTATTTT. Protein sequence: CASSLASTLPPTDTQYF.

This clonotype occurred a few times. V is TRBV6-2 or TRBV6-3 and J is TRBJ1-1; D call uncertain. There are 15 residues in the CDR3. Trimming cost V 4 bases and J 3 bases, with 15 bases left between them. Germline values: CDR1 MNHEY, CDR2 SVGEGT. CDR3 in DNA: TGTGCCAGCAGTTTCGAACCCGCCGGGGACACTGAAGCTTTCTTT. Protein product: CASSFEPAGDTEAFF.

The chain employs TRBV19 and TRBJ2-1, with 9 bases aligning to TRBD2. Losses at the gene ends were 8 bases for V and 4 bases for J; bases not matched to a gene: 18. The CDR3 has 18 residues. From germline, CDR1 is LNHDA and CDR2 SQIVND (reference sequence). CDR3 protein: CASAQGFIAGGSYNEQFF. The DNA for the CDR3 is TGTGCCAGTGCACAGGGTTTTATTGCGGGAGGGAGTTACAATGAGCAGTTCTTC.

The chain joins TRBV2 to TRBJ1-5; D is perhaps TRBD1 (5 bases). The CDR3 covers 13 residues. CDR1 SNHLY and CDR2 FYNNEI come from the germline V gene. The V and J ends lost 6 bases and 8 bases respectively, with 14 bases between them. CDR3 DNA: TGTGCCAGCAGAGCGGGGGGGAAGGAGCCCCAGCATTTT. This gives the protein CASRAGGKEPQHF.

J is TRBJ2-1 and V is TRBV2; 8 bases align to TRBD2. CDR1 is SNHLY, CDR2 FYNNEI, per germline. The CDR3 is 14 amino acids. V was pared by 4 bases and J by 9 bases, with 8 bases of the junction left unmatched. The CDR3 bases are TGTGCCAGCAGTGTCGGGCACGGGGGGGGTGAGCAGTTCTTC. This codes for CASSVGHGGGEQFF.

This clonotype was picked up many times. V is TRBV12-3 or TRBV12-4 and J is TRBJ1-1; D not certain. V was cut by 2 bases and J by 1 base, with 8 bases left in between. The CDR3 is 14 residues long. The CDR3 sequence is CASSLSPGNTEAFF. CDR3 sequence (DNA): TGTGCCAGCAGTTTATCCCCGGGGAACACTGAAGCTTTCTTT.

This clonotype was recorded at least ten times. The chain uses TRBV7-2 and TRBJ2-3; D is unclear. In germline, CDR1 is SGHTA, CDR2 FQGNSA. V lost 4 bases, J lost 6 bases, and 17 bases lay in between. The CDR3 extends over 15 amino acids. Here the CDR3 DNA reads TGTGCCAGCAGCTGGAAGCAAGGGAAAATGGATACGCAGTATTTT. As protein: CASSWKQGKMDTQYF.

The genes are TRBV6-5 and TRBJ2-5; D possibly corresponds to TRBD2 (7 bases). Germline CDR1 and CDR2: MNHEY and SVGAGI. Between the trimmed V and J ends, which lost 5 bases and 5 bases, there was a span of 21 bases. The CDR3 has 16 residues. The CDR3 coding sequence is TGTGCCAGCAGTCCCGGGGACCGGGGGCGGGGGGAGACCCAGTACTTC. Amino acids: CASSPGDRGRGETQYF.

A single count supports this clonotype. The chain couples TRBV6-2 or TRBV6-3 to TRBJ2-5; 14 bases align to TRBD2. The V gene's germline CDR1 is MNHEY and CDR2 SVGEGT. Trimming removed 5 bases from V and 1 base from J; junction bases left unmatched: 6. The CDR3 loop spans 17 amino acids. The CDR3 region has the DNA TGTGCCAGCAGTCTGGGACTAGCGGGAGCCTTCCAAGAGACCCAGTACTTC. Its protein product is CASSLGLAGAFQETQYF.

The chain links TRBV10-3 to TRBJ2-3; D gene uncertain. The ends were cut back, 5 bases at V and 4 bases at J, with 7 bases in the middle. The CDR3 length is 12 residues. The germline gives CDR1 ENHRY, CDR2 SYGVKD. The DNA of the CDR3 is TGTGCCATCAGTCATGAGGCAGATACGCAGTATTTT. Translated, it gives CAISHEADTQYF.